These 13 T cell receptor beta chains originate from one sample sequenced in a study of cytomegalovirus exposure and HLA in healthy donors. The study ran its PCR with 60 Vbeta and 13 Jbeta primers. The repertoire was sequenced with immunoSEQ multiplex PCR; TCRdb's copy has only in-frame clones and lacks some. The table includes 150,000 to 200,000 clones, just under 80% detected once. Sequenced sample: PBMCs. The receptors originated from a man younger than 35 in good health and CMV-seropositive.

V is TRBV6-6 and J is TRBJ1-4; D ambiguous. V gave up 6 bases and J gave up 8 bases, with 16 bases separating them. Germline-derived CDR1 and CDR2 are MNHNY and SVGAGI (reference sequence). The CDR3 has 14 residues. As DNA, the CDR3 is TGTGCCAGCAGGGGTCCTGGAGGAGGGGAAAAACTGTTTTTT. Its translation: CASRGPGGGEKLFF.

This rearrangement joins TRBV19 to TRBJ2-3, with D perhaps matching TRBD2 (6 bases). Germline values: CDR1 LNHDA, CDR2 SQIVND (reference sequence). The V end lost 8 bases, the J end lost 10 bases, and 16 bases lay between the germline ends. The CDR3 loop spans 12 amino acids. The CDR3 protein is CASAASWGAQYF. In DNA, the CDR3 is TGTGCCAGTGCTGCATCCTGGGGGGCGCAGTATTTT.

This clone was seen a few times. The chain is built from TRBV6-5 and TRBJ1-5; D perhaps matches TRBD1 (5 bases). V gave up 2 bases and J gave up 4 bases, with 12 bases separating them. The CDR3 loop spans 15 amino acids. Germline loops: CDR1 MNHEY, CDR2 SVGAGI. CDR3 nucleotides: TGTGCCAGCAGTTACGGGGGAGGAGGTAATCAGCCCCAGCATTTT. Residues: CASSYGGGGNQPQHF.

V and J are TRBV5-1 and TRBJ2-5; maybe TRBD1 (6 bases). Trimming stripped 0 bases from V and 1 base from J, with 10 bases between. This CDR3 has 15 amino acids. Germline values: CDR1 SGHRS, CDR2 YFSETQ. The CDR3 loop reads CASSLGTDSQETQYF. The CDR3 bases are TGCGCCAGCAGCTTGGGGACAGATAGCCAAGAGACCCAGTACTTC.

This sequence joins TRBV7-9 and TRBJ2-2; the match to TRBD2 covers 8 bases. The germline V gene encodes CDR1 SEHNR and CDR2 FQNEAQ (reference sequence). Germline trimming cut 7 bases from V and 6 bases from J; bases unmatched to any gene: 4. This CDR3 has 13 amino acids. CDR3 loop: CASIRAGAGELFF. Here the CDR3 DNA reads TGTGCCAGCATTAGAGCGGGAGCCGGGGAGCTGTTTTTT.

V and J are TRBV6-6 and TRBJ1-1, with 11 bases aligning to TRBD1. CDR1 MNHNY and CDR2 SVGAGI come from the germline V gene (reference sequence). The CDR3 covers 16 residues. V gave up 1 base and J gave up 6 bases; unmatched junction bases: 7. The CDR3 region is CASSYFRDRGSAEAFF. CDR3 sequence (DNA): TGTGCCAGCAGTTACTTCCGGGACAGGGGGAGCGCTGAAGCTTTCTTT.

This clone came up once. The chain uses TRBV7-6 and TRBJ2-7; 8 nucleotides line up with TRBD1. The ends lost 1 base at V and 3 bases at J; junction bases unmatched: 14. CDR1 and CDR2 (germline): SGHVS, FNYEAQ. The CDR3 is 18 amino acids. The CDR3 DNA sequence: TGTGCCAGCAGCTTAGAAGGCAGGGGGCCCGAGCCAAGCTACGAGCAGTACTTC. This encodes CASSLEGRGPEPSYEQYF.

DNA of the CDR3: TGTGCCAGCAGTGAGATGGCGACAGTTAAAAACATTCAGTACTTC. Protein product: CASSEMATVKNIQYF. The chain is built from TRBV6-1 and TRBJ2-4, with D possibly being TRBD1 (5 bases). Per the germline V gene, CDR1 is MNHNS and CDR2 is SASEGT. The CDR3 extends over 15 amino acids. Trimming cost V 3 bases and J 4 bases, with 13 bases left between them.

CDR3: CASSAELNTEAFF. In nucleotides, the CDR3 is TGTGCCAGCAGTGCGGAGTTAAACACTGAAGCTTTCTTT. The chain combines TRBV2 with TRBJ1-1; D call uncertain. The CDR3 length is 13 residues. Trimming left V 4 bases short and J 2 bases short, with 8 bases between. Looked up from germline, CDR1 is SNHLY and CDR2 is FYNNEI. The full variable domain, rest sourced from reference TRBV2 and TRBJ1-1, is EPEVTQTPSHQVTQMGQEVILRCVPISNHLYFYWYRQILGQKVEFLVSFYNNEISEKSEIFDDQFSVERPDGSNFTLKIRSTKLEDSAMYFCASSAELNTEAFFGQGTRLTVV.

The rearrangement joins TRBV7-9 to TRBJ2-7, with D maybe TRBD2 (6 bases). The germline CDR1 and CDR2 sequences are SEHNR and FQNEAQ (reference sequence). V was shortened by 3 bases and J by 5 bases, with 26 bases between the two germline ends. This CDR3 has 18 residues. CDR3: CASSLGVEWGERAHEQYF. CDR3 coding DNA: TGTGCCAGCAGCTTGGGGGTAGAGTGGGGGGAGCGAGCCCACGAGCAGTACTTC.

The rearrangement uses TRBV7-2 and TRBJ1-2; D unresolved. CDR1 is SGHTA and CDR2 is FQGNSA in the germline V gene. The ends were cut back, 4 bases at V and 3 bases at J, with 9 bases in the middle. This CDR3 contains 13 residues. The CDR3 loop is CASSSPSDYGYTF. The CDR3 nucleotides read TGTGCCAGCAGCTCCCCATCGGACTATGGCTACACCTTC.

This chain joins TRBV6-5 and TRBJ1-5, with 9 bases matching TRBD1. The J segment lost 6 bases and the V segment lost 4 bases, leaving 4 bases of the junction unmatched. CDR1 and CDR2 (germline): MNHEY, SVGAGI. CDR3 length equals 14 residues. The CDR3 DNA reads TGTGCCAGCAGTTCCACAGGGGGCGGTCAGCCCCAGCATTTT. Translation gives CASSSTGGGQPQHF.

For this clone: The junction departs from germline at one end; a sequencing error may be responsible. The V gene is TRBV10-1, the J gene TRBJ2-7; the D gene is possibly TRBD2 (5 bases). This CDR3 spans 16 amino acids. Germline CDR1 reads WNHNN; CDR2 reads SYGVQD (reference sequence). CDR3 region: CASSEYATNRSCEQYF. In nucleotides, the CDR3 is TGCGCCAGCAGTGAGTACGCGACTAACCGTTCCTGCGAGCAGTACTTC.